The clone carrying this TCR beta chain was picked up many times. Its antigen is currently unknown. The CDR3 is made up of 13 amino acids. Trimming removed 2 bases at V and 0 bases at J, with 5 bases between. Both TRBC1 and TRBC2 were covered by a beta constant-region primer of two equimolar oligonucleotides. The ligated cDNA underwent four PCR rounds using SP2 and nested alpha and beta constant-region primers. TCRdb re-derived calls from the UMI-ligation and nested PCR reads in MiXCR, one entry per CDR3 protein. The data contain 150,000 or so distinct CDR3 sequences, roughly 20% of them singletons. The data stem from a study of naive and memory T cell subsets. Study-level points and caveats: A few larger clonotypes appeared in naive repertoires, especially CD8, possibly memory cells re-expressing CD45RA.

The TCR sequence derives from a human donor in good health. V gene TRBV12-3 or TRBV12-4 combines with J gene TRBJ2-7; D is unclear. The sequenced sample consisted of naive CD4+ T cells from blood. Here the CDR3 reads CASSLYTSYEQYF. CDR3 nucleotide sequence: TGTGCCAGCAGTTTATACACCTCCTACGAGCAGTACTTC.